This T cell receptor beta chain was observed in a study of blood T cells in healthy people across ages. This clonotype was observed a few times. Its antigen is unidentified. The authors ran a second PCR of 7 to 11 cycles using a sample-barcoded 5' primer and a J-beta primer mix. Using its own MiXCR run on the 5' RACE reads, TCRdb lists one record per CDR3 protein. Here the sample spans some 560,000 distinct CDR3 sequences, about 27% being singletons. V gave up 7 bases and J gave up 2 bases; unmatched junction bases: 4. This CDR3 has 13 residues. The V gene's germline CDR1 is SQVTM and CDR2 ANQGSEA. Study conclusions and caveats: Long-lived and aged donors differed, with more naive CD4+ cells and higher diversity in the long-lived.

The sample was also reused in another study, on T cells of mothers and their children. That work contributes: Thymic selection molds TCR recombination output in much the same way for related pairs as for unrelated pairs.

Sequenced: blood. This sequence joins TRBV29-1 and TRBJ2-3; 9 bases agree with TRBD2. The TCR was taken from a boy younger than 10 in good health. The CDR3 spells CSGAGGFTDTQYF. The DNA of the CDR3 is TGCAGCGGAGCGGGGGGCTTCACAGATACGCAGTATTTT.